What follows are 15 T cell receptor beta chains derived from one specimen sequenced in a study of blood T cell repertoires in COVID-19. Profiled with immunoSEQ multiplex PCR; TCRdb holds only in-frame clones, not every one. The sample holds some 250,000 clones, 75% to 90% seen once. Sequenced: PBMCs or T cells enriched from blood (not recorded which). The receptor source for this set is a woman between 40 and 50 years old with acute COVID-19.

V is TRBV9 and J is TRBJ2-7; 16 bases align to TRBD2. Germline V lookup: CDR1 SGDLS, CDR2 YYNGEE. V dropped 4 bases and J dropped 5; count of bases not matched to a gene: 15. This CDR3 comprises 19 residues. CDR3 amino acids: CASSSRRGLAGGKANEQYF. The CDR3 DNA sequence: TGTGCCAGCAGCTCACGCAGGGGACTAGCGGGAGGGAAGGCGAACGAGCAGTACTTC.

V usage is TRBV2 and J usage is TRBJ2-2, with 9 bases matching TRBD1. Trimming removed 5 bases from V and 3 bases from J; junction bases left unmatched: 7. Germline V gene data show CDR1 as SNHLY and CDR2 as FYNNEI. The CDR3 is 16 residues long. This CDR3 reads CASSKTGGWDTGELFF. The CDR3 DNA follows: TGTGCCAGCAGTAAAACAGGGGGCTGGGACACCGGGGAGCTGTTTTTT.

This clone showed up just a few times. This sequence joins TRBV19 and TRBJ2-5; 10 bases line up with TRBD2. The CDR3 consists of 14 residues. Losses at the gene ends were 5 bases for V and 5 bases for J; bases not matched to a gene: 5. The germline CDR1 and CDR2 sequences are LNHDA and SQIVND (reference sequence). CDR3 region: CASSPQAGGETQYF. Here the CDR3 DNA reads TGTGCCAGTAGTCCCCAAGCGGGAGGGGAGACCCAGTACTTC. The complete variable domain, with remaining parts taken from reference TRBV19 and TRBJ2-5, reads DGGITQSPKYLFRKEGQNVTLSCEQNLNHDAMYWYRQDPGQGLRLIYYSQIVNDFQKGDIAEGYSVSREKKESFPLTVTSAQKNPTAFYLCASSPQAGGETQYFGPGTRLLVL.

The table lists this clone with a count of one. Other DNA sequences in this sample translate to the same CDR3. The chain uses TRBV6-5 and TRBJ1-5, with D possibly matching TRBD1 (6 bases). This CDR3 is 15 amino acids long. Trimming stripped 0 bases from V and 1 base from J, with 7 bases between. Per the germline V gene, CDR1 is MNHEY and CDR2 is SVGAGI. The CDR3 nucleotides read TGTGCCAGCAGTTACTCGGGGGCGAGCAATCAGCCCCAGCATTTT. Its protein is CASSYSGASNQPQHF.

The V gene is TRBV6-7, the J gene TRBJ1-5; D gene unclear. TRBV6-7 is an ORF; its function is uncertain. Trimming cost V 8 bases and J 0 bases, with 20 bases left between them. The CDR3 is 17 residues long. The CDR3 DNA reads as TGTGCCAGCCAAAATCGGGATTTCCTTTATAGCAATCAGCCCCAGCATTTT. Its translation is CASQNRDFLYSNQPQHF.

This sequence joins TRBV19 and TRBJ1-2; 8 positions match TRBD1. V gave up 0 bases and J gave up 2 bases; unmatched junction bases: 8. Germline CDR1 and CDR2: LNHDA and SQIVND (reference sequence). The CDR3 has 17 residues. CDR3 in amino acids: CASSIDPGGTSNYGYTF. Written as DNA, the CDR3 is TGTGCCAGTAGTATAGACCCAGGGGGCACCAGCAACTATGGCTACACCTTC. Supplemented by reference TRBV19 and TRBJ1-2, the full variable domain reads DGGITQSPKYLFRKEGQNVTLSCEQNLNHDAMYWYRQDPGQGLRLIYYSQIVNDFQKGDIAEGYSVSREKKESFPLTVTSAQKNPTAFYLCASSIDPGGTSNYGYTFGSGTRLTVV.

The chain joins TRBV29-1 to TRBJ2-1; 8 bases agree with TRBD1. Germline-derived CDR1 and CDR2 are SQVTM and ANQGSEA. This CDR3 spans 16 amino acids. V dropped 7 bases and J dropped 7; count of bases not matched to a gene: 18. In DNA form, the CDR3 reads TGCAGCGCCCTTCCGTCCACAGGGGGAAAGGGAAATGAGCAGTTCTTC. The encoded protein is CSALPSTGGKGNEQFF.

The CDR3 loop reads CASSLNLMNTEAFF. The CDR3, as DNA: TGTGCCAGCAGCTTAAACTTGATGAACACTGAAGCTTTCTTT. This chain uses TRBV7-9 with TRBJ1-1; D is unclear. V was clipped by 2 bases and J by 0 bases, with 7 bases between them. CDR3 length: 14 residues. Germline V gene sequence: CDR1 SEHNR, CDR2 FQNEAQ (reference sequence).

The rearrangement joins TRBV18 to TRBJ2-3, with 8 bases identical to TRBD2. J was trimmed by 1 base and V by 4 bases; bases with no gene match: 1. From germline, CDR1 is KGHSH and CDR2 LQKENI. The length of the CDR3 is 14 residues. The CDR3 nucleotides read TGTGCCAGCTCACAACTAGCGGGCACAGATACGCAGTATTTT. This gives the protein CASSQLAGTDTQYF.

The chain couples TRBV6-6 to TRBJ2-1; tentatively, D is TRBD1 (5 bases). This CDR3 has 15 amino acids. Germline lookup yields CDR1 MNHNY and CDR2 SVGAGI (reference sequence). Trimming cost V 2 bases and J 3 bases, with 11 bases left between them. This CDR3 is CASSYTGESYNEQFF. DNA of the CDR3: TGTGCCAGCAGTTACACAGGCGAAAGCTACAATGAGCAGTTCTTC.

V gene TRBV25-1 combines with J gene TRBJ2-7; the D gene is possibly TRBD1 (7 bases). The CDR3 sequence is 15 residues long. The V gene's germline CDR1 is MGHDK and CDR2 SYGVNS. V dropped 7 bases and J dropped 1 base, with 17 bases sitting between them. CDR3 nucleotides: TGTGCCAGCACCTTAGGACAGGCGGGGTCCTACGAGCAGTACTTC. It specifies CASTLGQAGSYEQYF.

Written as DNA, the CDR3 is TGTGCCAGCAGCCTGGGGGACAGGAATCAAGAGACCCAGTACTTC. Amino acid sequence: CASSLGDRNQETQYF. This chain connects TRBV7-2 to TRBJ2-5; 8 bases are shared with TRBD1. CDR1 is SGHTA and CDR2 is FQGNSA in the germline V gene. J was trimmed by 2 bases and V by 5 bases; bases with no gene match: 7. The CDR3 spans 15 residues.

Here the CDR3 reads CASSPGTRSYNEQFF. Here the CDR3 DNA reads TGTGCCAGCAGCCCCGGGACTCGATCCTACAATGAGCAGTTCTTC. The chain couples TRBV14 to TRBJ2-1; possible D gene TRBD2, 6 bases. The CDR3 is made up of 15 amino acids. Trimming took 4 bases from V and 1 from J, leaving 11 bases between them. In germline, CDR1 is SGHDN, CDR2 FVKESK.

The genes are TRBV6-5 and TRBJ2-3; 7 nucleotides match TRBD1. Germline values: CDR1 MNHEY, CDR2 SVGAGI. Losses at the gene ends were 6 bases for V and 2 bases for J; bases not matched to a gene: 5. The CDR3 has 14 amino acids. The DNA for the CDR3 is TGTGCCAGCAGAACAGGGGACGACACAGATACGCAGTATTTT. It yields the protein CASRTGDDTDTQYF.

This clone was counted a single time. The rearrangement uses TRBV7-6 and TRBJ2-3, with TRBD2 identical over 10 bases. The CDR3 spans 16 residues. V gave up 4 bases and J gave up 7 bases; unmatched junction bases: 11. From germline, CDR1 is SGHVS and CDR2 FNYEAQ. The CDR3 coding sequence is TGTGCCAGCAGCTCCGGGTCCGGGACTAGCGCAAATACGCAGTATTTT. Translated: CASSSGSGTSANTQYF.